This entry lists 19 T cell receptor beta chains sequenced from one sample in a study of shared clonotypes between healthy human individuals. Produced via immunoSEQ multiplex PCR; TCRdb's table is partial and in-frame only. Among 2.5 million or so clones listed, around nine tenths were seen once. The source material was naive CD4+ T cells sorted from blood. Specified subset: CD45RA+ positively selected. The receptor source for this set is a man aged 18 to 30 in good health.

This chain uses TRBV30 with TRBJ1-2; no definite D call. Germline V CDR1 and CDR2: GTSNPN, SVGIG (reference sequence). V was cut by 2 bases and J by 6 bases, with 10 bases left in between. The CDR3 is made up of 12 amino acids. The CDR3 DNA follows: TGTGCCTGGAGTTTTTCGAGGAATGGCTACACCTTC. Protein: CAWSFSRNGYTF.

J is TRBJ2-5 and V is TRBV4-2; 10 nucleotides agree with TRBD2. This CDR3 is built from 17 residues. Germline V gene lookup returns CDR1 LGHNA and CDR2 YNFKEQ. V dropped 0 bases and J dropped 1; count of bases not matched to a gene: 5. CDR3 sequence reads: CASSQDRTSGPQETQYF. As DNA, the CDR3 is TGTGCCAGCAGCCAAGATCGGACTAGCGGACCCCAAGAGACCCAGTACTTC.

This clone has a single count. V and J are TRBV5-1 and TRBJ2-7; weak D call: TRBD2 (7 bases). The V and J ends lost 6 bases and 0 bases respectively, with 16 bases between them. Germline V gives CDR1 SGHRS, CDR2 YFSETQ. The CDR3 sequence is 15 residues long. The chain's CDR3 is CASNAGGGSSYEQYF. The CDR3 DNA is TGCGCCAGCAATGCTGGGGGGGGCAGCTCCTACGAGCAGTACTTC.

J is TRBJ2-7 and V is TRBV10-3, with TRBD2 matching 9 bases. V was pared by 4 bases and J by 2 bases, with 6 bases of the junction left unmatched. Germline-derived CDR1 and CDR2 are ENHRY and SYGVKD. CDR3 length: 15 residues. This CDR3 reads CAISGGREGPYEQYF. The CDR3 DNA follows: TGTGCCATCAGTGGGGGGCGGGAGGGCCCCTACGAGCAGTACTTC.

The chain is built from TRBV6-4 and TRBJ1-3; maybe TRBD2 (7 bases). The closer fit of TRBJ2-2 to the DNA end suggests the J call may be wrong. This CDR3 has 15 amino acids. Germline-derived CDR1 and CDR2 are MRHNA and SNTAGT. CDR3 nucleotide sequence: TGTGCCAGCAGGATTAGGGGGGGCCTCTCCGGGGAGCTGTTTTTT. Translation gives CASRIRGGLSGELFF.

V is TRBV6-1 and J is TRBJ2-7, with D possibly being TRBD1 or TRBD2 (5 bases each). Trimming removed 6 bases from V and 2 bases from J, with 17 bases in between. CDR1 MNHNS and CDR2 SASEGT come from the germline V gene. The CDR3 has 15 residues. The CDR3 is CASRTGAGNAYEQYF. The CDR3 DNA sequence: TGTGCCAGCAGGACCGGGGCCGGAAACGCCTACGAGCAGTACTTC.

The chain recombines TRBV5-1 with TRBJ2-7, with a possible D match to TRBD2 (6 bases). Germline values: CDR1 SGHRS, CDR2 YFSETQ. There are 16 residues in the CDR3. Trimming left V 3 bases short and J 0 bases short, with 16 bases between. CDR3 nucleotides: TGCGCCAGCAGCTCACCCGTACCGGGAGCCTCCTACGAGCAGTACTTC. Translated: CASSSPVPGASYEQYF.

The V call is TRBV7-9, the J call TRBJ2-3, with TRBD2 as a possible D gene (5 bases). Trimming pared 1 base from V and 1 base from J, leaving 9 bases between. Germline V gene data show CDR1 as SEHNR and CDR2 as FQNEAQ (reference sequence). This CDR3 is 15 amino acids long. The CDR3 region is CASSLGADGTDTQYF. The CDR3 nucleotides read TGTGCCAGCAGCTTAGGAGCGGACGGCACAGATACGCAGTATTTT.

Points on this clone: Other DNA sequences in the same sample also yield this CDR3. The rearrangement links TRBV28 to TRBJ1-4; D may be TRBD1 (5 bases). Between the trimmed V and J ends, which lost 1 base and 0 bases, there was a span of 6 bases. Germline V gene lookup returns CDR1 MDHEN and CDR2 SYDVKM. CDR3 length equals 15 residues. CDR3 sequence (DNA): TGTGCCAGCAGTTTATCAGGGACAACTAATGAAAAACTGTTTTTT. Translating gives CASSLSGTTNEKLFF. The entire variable domain, with the rest obtained from reference TRBV28 and TRBJ1-4, is as follows: DVKVTQSSRYLVKRTGEKVFLECVQDMDHENMFWYRQDPGLGLRLIYFSYDVKMKEKGDIPEGYSVSREKKERFSLILESASTNQTSMYLCASSLSGTTNEKLFFGSGTQLSVL.

V usage is TRBV5-1 and J usage is TRBJ2-3; 8 nucleotides line up with TRBD2. V trimming: 4 bases; J trimming: 3 bases; junction bases outside the gene matches: 7. Germline CDR1 and CDR2: SGHRS and YFSETQ. This CDR3 region has 15 residues. The CDR3 bases are TGCGCCAGCAGCGCAACTACTAGCGGAACAGATACGCAGTATTTT. Protein: CASSATTSGTDTQYF. Full variable domain (outside the CDR3, taken from reference TRBV5-1 and TRBJ2-3): KAGVTQTPRYLIKTRGQQVTLSCSPISGHRSVSWYQQTPGQGLQFLFEYFSETQRNKGNFPGRFSGRQFSNSRSEMNVSTLELGDSALYLCASSATTSGTDTQYFGPGTRLTVL.

Only one count was recorded for this clone. The CDR3 region is CASSPPLALDTQYF. Written as DNA, the CDR3 is TGTGCCAGCTCACCACCTTTAGCGTTAGATACGCAGTATTTT. The chain links TRBV18 to TRBJ2-3; D is possibly TRBD2 (5 bases). CDR1 and CDR2 (germline): KGHSH, LQKENI. The germline V and J ends were trimmed by 0 bases and 5 bases, with 9 bases remaining between them. There are 14 residues in the CDR3.

A few counts support this clone. The J gene is TRBJ1-1, the V gene TRBV9, with 7 bases lining up with TRBD1. V lost 4 bases to trimming and J lost 1 base; unmatched junction nucleotides: 4. The length of the CDR3 is 14 residues. CDR1 is SGDLS, CDR2 YYNGEE, per germline. The CDR3, as DNA: TGTGCCAGCAGCCCCGGACAGGAGAACACTGAAGCTTTCTTT. Its translation is CASSPGQENTEAFF.

The count of this clone is one. The gene calls are TRBV5-5 and TRBJ1-3; no clear D. The V end lost 0 bases, the J end lost 0 bases, and 13 bases lay between the germline ends. Per germline, CDR1 SGHKS and CDR2 YYEKEE (reference sequence). The CDR3 consists of 17 residues. Here the CDR3 DNA reads TGTGCCAGCAGCTTGGCCGGGATGGGAGCCTCTGGAAACACCATATATTTT. It is translated as CASSLAGMGASGNTIYF.

The CDR3 nucleotides are TGTGCCAGCAGCCACCCGACTAGCGGGTCCAGAGGGAGCTCCTACGAGCAGTACTTC. This sequence encodes CASSHPTSGSRGSSYEQYF. J is TRBJ2-7 and V is TRBV7-2; 10 bases align to TRBD2. There are 19 residues in the CDR3. Trimming cost V 5 bases and J 0 bases; bases outside gene matches: 16. Germline assignment: CDR1 SGHTA and CDR2 FQGNSA.

Regarding this clone: Different DNA sequences within this sample yield the same CDR3. The chain combines TRBV18 with TRBJ2-7, with 8 positions matching TRBD1. This CDR3 comprises 13 residues. Germline V CDR1 and CDR2: KGHSH, LQKENI. J was trimmed by 4 bases and V by 3 bases; bases with no gene match: 2. The CDR3 loop is CASSPQGAYEQYF. DNA of the CDR3: TGTGCCAGCTCACCTCAGGGGGCGTACGAGCAGTACTTC.

The chain's CDR3 is CAIKGGIGEKLFF. In DNA, the CDR3 is TGTGCCATCAAGGGGGGGATCGGTGAAAAACTGTTTTTT. The chain joins TRBV10-3 to TRBJ1-4; D perhaps matches TRBD1 (6 bases). Germline V CDR1 and CDR2: ENHRY, SYGVKD. CDR3 size: 13 residues. Trimming took off 7 bases at V and 7 bases at J, with 13 bases between the two ends.

Points on this clone: The same CDR3 also results from other DNA sequences found in this sample. This chain joins TRBV7-2 and TRBJ2-1, with 8 bases aligning to TRBD2. The CDR3 is 16 residues long. CDR1 SGHTA and CDR2 FQGNSA come from the germline V gene. Trimming at V came to 5 bases and at J to 0 bases, leaving 6 bases not matched to a gene. The CDR3 here is CASSLTGTSSYNEQFF. The CDR3 DNA sequence: TGTGCCAGCAGCCTTACCGGGACTAGCTCCTACAATGAGCAGTTCTTC.

CDR3 loop: CASSWNPGTSGRANTQYF. The CDR3 DNA reads as TGTGCCAGCAGCTGGAACCCCGGGACTAGCGGGAGGGCAAATACGCAGTATTTT. The chain couples TRBV7-9 to TRBJ2-3; 16 nucleotides align to TRBD2. CDR1 is SEHNR and CDR2 is FQNEAQ in the germline V gene (reference sequence). J lost 7 bases, V lost 4 bases, and 11 bases had no gene match. CDR3 length: 18 amino acids.

The gene calls are TRBV30 and TRBJ1-3; TRBD1 agrees at 8 bases. Looked up from germline, CDR1 is GTSNPN and CDR2 is SVGIG (reference sequence). Trimming cost V 3 bases and J 5 bases; bases outside gene matches: 12. The CDR3 runs 16 residues. The CDR3 reads CAWRALTGAGRNTIYF. In DNA, the CDR3 is TGTGCCTGGAGAGCCCTGACAGGGGCCGGTAGAAACACCATATATTTT.